Sequencing of this T cell receptor (beta chain) was carried out in a study of blood T cell repertoires in COVID-19. Overall study context: The United States, Italy and Spain supplied acute and convalescent COVID-19 samples. In each case, the material was cDNA or gDNA derived from T cells, B-cell-depleted T cells, or PBMCs.

Trimming removed 0 bases from V and 3 bases from J, with 12 bases in between. The CDR3 has 15 residues. Germline V gene sequence: CDR1 MGHRA, CDR2 YSYEKL. Per the original data handling: Cell counts per sample came from amplifying reference gene primers. Method: immunoSEQ multiplex PCR; TCRdb's copy keeps in-frame clones and lacks some. V and J calls and clone size are those listed in that table; D and trimming were worked out from the DNA. The sample lists about 69,000 clones; roughly 89% were seen once. V usage is TRBV4-1 and J usage is TRBJ2-7; no clear D gene. The sequenced sample was peripheral blood. This TCR came from a man aged 45-65 years with acute or convalescent COVID-19. CDR3 region: CASSQDQVSYYEQYF. The CDR3 bases are TGCGCCAGCAGCCAAGATCAAGTGAGTTACTACGAGCAGTACTTC.